This TCR beta chain comes out of a study of blood T cell repertoires in COVID-19. Study-level information: Donors in the United States, Italy and Spain gave samples during acute or convalescent COVID-19. In each case, the material was cDNA or gDNA derived from T cells, B-cell-depleted T cells, or PBMCs.

Original methodology: Estimates of nucleated cell counts were drawn from the amplification of reference gene primers. The data were produced by immunoSEQ multiplex PCR, yet TCRdb's version contains in-frame clones alone and is incomplete. The V and J calls and clone size are taken from that table; D and trimming were inferred from the DNA. Here the sample spans 65,000 to 95,000 clones, about four fifths being singletons. This clone was seen only once. Germline V gives CDR1 SGHTA, CDR2 FQGNSA. The CDR3 has 14 amino acids. Germline trimming cut 3 bases from V and 5 bases from J; bases unmatched to any gene: 6.

V and J are TRBV7-2 and TRBJ1-2; TRBD1 aligns across 7 bases. The sample consisted of peripheral blood. This sequence was found in a woman in her forties with active or convalescent COVID-19. The CDR3 sequence is CASSFQGGDYGYTF. Written as DNA, the CDR3 is TGTGCCAGCAGCTTCCAGGGGGGTGATTATGGCTACACCTTC.